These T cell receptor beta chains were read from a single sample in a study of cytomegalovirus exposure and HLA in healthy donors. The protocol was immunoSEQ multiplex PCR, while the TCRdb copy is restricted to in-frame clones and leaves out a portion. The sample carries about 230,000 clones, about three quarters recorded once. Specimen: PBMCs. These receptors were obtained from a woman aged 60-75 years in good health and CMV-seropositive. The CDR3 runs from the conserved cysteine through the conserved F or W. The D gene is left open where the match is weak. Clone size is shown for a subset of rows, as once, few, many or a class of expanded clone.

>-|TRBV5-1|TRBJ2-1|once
CASSWRDPISSYNEQFF
TGCGCCAGCAGCTGGCGGGATCCTATCTCCTCCTACAATGAGCAGTTCTTC
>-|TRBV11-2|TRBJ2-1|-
CASSGPGQGGLARYNEQFF
TGTGCCAGCAGCGGGCCGGGACAGGGAGGACTAGCGCGCTACAATGAGCAGTTCTTC
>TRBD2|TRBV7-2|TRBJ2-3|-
CASSPKRGGGTDTQYF
TGTGCCAGCAGCCCGAAGCGGGGGGGAGGCACAGATACGCAGTATTTT
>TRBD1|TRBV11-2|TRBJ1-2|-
CASSSGTGDGYTF
TGTGCCAGCAGCTCAGGGACAGGGGACGGCTACACCTTC
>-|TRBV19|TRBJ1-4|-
CASSPSGGRAEKLFF
TGTGCCAGTAGTCCATCAGGAGGGCGGGCTGAAAAACTGTTTTTT
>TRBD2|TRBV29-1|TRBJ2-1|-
CSVGASGADGQFF
TGCAGCGTTGGGGCTAGCGGGGCCGACGGGCAGTTCTTC
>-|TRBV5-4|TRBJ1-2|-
CASSLAGGQNYGYTF
TGTGCCAGCAGCTTGGCCGGGGGGCAGAACTATGGCTACACCTTC
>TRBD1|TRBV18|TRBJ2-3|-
CASSAGQGGTDTQYF
TGTGCCAGCTCAGCTGGACAGGGTGGCACAGATACGCAGTATTTT
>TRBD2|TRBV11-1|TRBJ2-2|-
CASSLVGGRATGELFF
TGTGCCAGCAGCTTAGTTGGCGGGAGGGCGACCGGGGAGCTGTTTTTT
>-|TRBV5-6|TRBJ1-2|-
CASSLILEGEGYTF
TGTGCCAGCAGCTTAATACTTGAGGGGGAAGGCTACACCTTC
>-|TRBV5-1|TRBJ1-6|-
CASSLGSAGDSPLHF
TGCGCCAGCAGCTTGGGTAGCGCAGGGGATTCACCCCTCCACTTT
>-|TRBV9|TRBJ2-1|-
CASSVKPPFNEQFF
TGTGCCAGCAGCGTAAAGCCGCCTTTCAATGAGCAGTTCTTC
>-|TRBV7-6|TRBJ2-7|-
CASSWRPGSHEQYF
TGTGCCAGCAGCTGGCGGCCCGGGTCCCACGAGCAGTACTTC
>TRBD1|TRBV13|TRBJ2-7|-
CASSSLMTGGGQYF
TGTGCCAGCAGCTCCCTAATGACAGGGGGCGGGCAGTACTTC
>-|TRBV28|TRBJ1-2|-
CASSSGPSNYGYTF
TGTGCCAGCAGCTCAGGTCCTTCTAACTATGGCTACACCTTC
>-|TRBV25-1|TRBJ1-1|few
CASSAFAGAAEAFF
TGTGCCAGCAGTGCATTTGCAGGGGCGGCCGAAGCTTTCTTT
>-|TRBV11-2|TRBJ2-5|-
CASTPGRQETQYF
TGTGCCAGCACTCCCGGGAGACAAGAGACCCAGTACTTC
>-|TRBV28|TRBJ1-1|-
CASSLSGGGGEAFF
TGTGCCAGCAGTTTATCTGGGGGGGGAGGTGAAGCTTTCTTT